These T cell receptor beta chains were read from a single sample in a study of T cell responses to AZD1222 COVID-19 vaccine. TCRdb keeps only in-frame clones here, not all; method: immunoSEQ multiplex PCR. The sample consists of some 170,000 clones, over 85% of them appearing once. The starting material was peripheral blood, obtained 28 days after the second dose of the MenACWY control vaccine. The receptors derive from an adult who received the MenACWY meningococcal vaccine as a control. CDR3s leave out the opening cysteine and the closing phenylalanine or tryptophan.

TRBV5-1,ASSFSLAGGETYEQY
TRBV6-2/TRBV6-3,ASSYQGDSYEQY
TRBV28,ASSLMGQGSEKLF
TRBV7-9,ASSLIQGVDTQY
TRBV28,ASSLLAGGPGETQY
TRBV14,ASSLLGVNTEAF
TRBV2,ATTGLRWETQY
TRBV19,ASSVTGLEQY
TRBV7-9,ASSGTGNEQY
TRBV20-1,SASGSGGLDTQY
TRBV28,ASSPGLIGSPLH
TRBV11-3,ASSFMRSNQPQH
TRBV23-1,ASSRVYQETQY
TRBV19,ASSIAGGDTEAF
TRBV27,ASSPTYRGPYGSPLH
TRBV29-1,SPGGGGGETQY
TRBV5-8,ASSLRRVSSYEQY
TRBV6-5,ASSYGRNNYGYT
TRBV19,ASSIRQASVSGYT
TRBV3-1/TRBV3-2,ASSQEGTGVSRTLH
TRBV4-3,ASSQDNRGNTEAF
TRBV10-1,ASSYRGDQPQH
TRBV12-5,ASGLVLGPNYGYT
TRBV2,ASSGRTDQALNTEAF
TRBV7-9,ASSYQGSRFYGYT
TRBV30,AWSVVVETQY
TRBV11-2,ASSPFPPLPYGYT
TRBV28,ASSGTVSETQY
TRBV6-5,ASRLDRGAYNEQF
TRBV12-3/TRBV12-4,ASSLPYQPQH
TRBV6-5,ASRSGGGLDTQY
TRBV3-1/TRBV3-2,ASRQTGFGQPQH
TRBV24-1,ATSDRLNTGELF
TRBV7-3,ASSSPPETQY
TRBV5-4,ASSSGTSGGGSYNEQF
TRBV30,AWSAKWETNYGYT
TRBV9,ASSVALAGGNEQF
TRBV7-2,ASSPEWDSNQPQH
TRBV2,ASSEWETQY
TRBV6-5,ASRVDRGNQPQH
TRBV4-1,ASSQDGLDRRNQPQH
TRBV18,ASSPGLLEEQF
TRBV3-1/TRBV3-2,ASRLIAGGFEQETQY
TRBV23-1,ASSHPRTGWKGGYT
TRBV18,ASSPPNGGGEGYT
TRBV7-2,ASSLDAGLGGNTIY
TRBV18,ASSPQGDYGYT
TRBV10-1,ASSESPRAQGYT
TRBV6-1,ASSDRGFGNTIY
TRBV4-1,ASRVSTWEYGYT